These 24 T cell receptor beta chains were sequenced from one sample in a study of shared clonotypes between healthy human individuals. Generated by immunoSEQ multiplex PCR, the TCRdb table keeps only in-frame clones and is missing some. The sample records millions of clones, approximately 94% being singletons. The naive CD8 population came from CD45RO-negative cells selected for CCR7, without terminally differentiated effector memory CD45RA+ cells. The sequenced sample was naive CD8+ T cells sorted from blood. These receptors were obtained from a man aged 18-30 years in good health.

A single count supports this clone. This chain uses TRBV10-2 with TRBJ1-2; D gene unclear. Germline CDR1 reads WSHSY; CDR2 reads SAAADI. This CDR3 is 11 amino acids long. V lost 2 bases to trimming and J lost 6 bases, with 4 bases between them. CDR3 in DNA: TGCGCCAGCAGTGAGGGTAATGGCTACACCTTC. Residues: CASSEGNGYTF.

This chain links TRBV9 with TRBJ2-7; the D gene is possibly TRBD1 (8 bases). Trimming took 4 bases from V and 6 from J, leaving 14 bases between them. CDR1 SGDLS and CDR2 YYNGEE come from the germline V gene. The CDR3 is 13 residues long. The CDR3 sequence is CASSSGTGLEQYF. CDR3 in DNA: TGTGCCAGCAGCAGCGGGACAGGCCTCGAGCAGTACTTC.

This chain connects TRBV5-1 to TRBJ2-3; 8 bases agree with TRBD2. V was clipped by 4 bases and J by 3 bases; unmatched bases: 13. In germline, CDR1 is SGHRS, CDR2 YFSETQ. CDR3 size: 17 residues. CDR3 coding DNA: TGCGCCAGCAGCCTAGACTTAAGCGGGGGCTTGACAGATACGCAGTATTTT. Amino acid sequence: CASSLDLSGGLTDTQYF.

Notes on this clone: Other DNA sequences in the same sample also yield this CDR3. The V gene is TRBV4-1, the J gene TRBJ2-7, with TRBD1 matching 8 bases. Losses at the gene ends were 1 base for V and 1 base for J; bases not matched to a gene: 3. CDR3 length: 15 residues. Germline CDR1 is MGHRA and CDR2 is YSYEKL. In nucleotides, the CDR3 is TGCGCCAGCAGCCAAGGGACAGGGTTTTCCTACGAGCAGTACTTC. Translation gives CASSQGTGFSYEQYF.

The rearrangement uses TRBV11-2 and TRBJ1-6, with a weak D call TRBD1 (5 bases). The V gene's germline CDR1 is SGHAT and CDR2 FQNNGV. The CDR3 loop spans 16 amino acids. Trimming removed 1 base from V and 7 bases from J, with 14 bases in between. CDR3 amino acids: CASSLGQGIGNSPLHF. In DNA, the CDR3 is TGTGCCAGCAGCTTAGGGCAGGGAATAGGGAATTCACCCCTCCACTTT.

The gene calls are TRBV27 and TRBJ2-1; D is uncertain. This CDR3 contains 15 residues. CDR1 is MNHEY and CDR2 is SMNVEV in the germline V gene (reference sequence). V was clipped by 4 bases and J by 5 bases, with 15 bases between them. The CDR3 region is CASSSKLESNNEQFF. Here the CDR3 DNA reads TGTGCCAGCAGTTCGAAGCTAGAGTCAAACAATGAGCAGTTCTTC.

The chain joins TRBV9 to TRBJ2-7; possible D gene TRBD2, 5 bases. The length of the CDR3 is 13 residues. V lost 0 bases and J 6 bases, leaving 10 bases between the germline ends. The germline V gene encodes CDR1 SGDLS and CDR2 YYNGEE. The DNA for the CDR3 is TGTGCCAGCAGCGTAGAGATAGGGAGCGAGCAGTACTTC. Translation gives CASSVEIGSEQYF.

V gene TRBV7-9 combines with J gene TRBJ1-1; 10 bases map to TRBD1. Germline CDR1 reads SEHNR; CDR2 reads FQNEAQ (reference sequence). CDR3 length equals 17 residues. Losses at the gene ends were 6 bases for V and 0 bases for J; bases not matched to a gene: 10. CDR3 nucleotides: TGTGCCAGCAGGCAGAGACAGGGGGCGATTATGAACACTGAAGCTTTCTTT. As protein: CASRQRQGAIMNTEAFF.

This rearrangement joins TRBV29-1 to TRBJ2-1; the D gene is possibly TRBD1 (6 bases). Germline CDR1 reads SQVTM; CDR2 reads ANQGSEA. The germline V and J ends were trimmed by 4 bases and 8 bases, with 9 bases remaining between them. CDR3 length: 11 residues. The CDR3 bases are TGCAGCGTTGGACAGGACTATGAGCAGTTCTTC. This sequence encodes CSVGQDYEQFF.

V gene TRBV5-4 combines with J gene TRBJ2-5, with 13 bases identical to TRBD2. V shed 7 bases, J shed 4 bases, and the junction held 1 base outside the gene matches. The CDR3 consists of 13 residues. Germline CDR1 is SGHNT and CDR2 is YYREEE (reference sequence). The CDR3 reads CASGLAGVETQYF. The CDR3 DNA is TGTGCCAGCGGACTAGCGGGGGTAGAGACCCAGTACTTC. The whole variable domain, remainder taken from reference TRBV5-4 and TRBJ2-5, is ETGVTQSPTHLIKTRGQQVTLRCSSQSGHNTVSWYQQALGQGPQFIFQYYREEENGRGNFPPRFSGLQFPNYSSELNVNALELDDSALYLCASGLAGVETQYFGPGTRLLVL.

The CDR3 loop is CSARIVSEQFF. DNA of the CDR3: TGCAGTGCTAGAATAGTAAGTGAGCAGTTCTTC. The chain couples TRBV20-1 to TRBJ2-1; D gene uncertain. V shed 2 bases and J shed 9 bases, with 8 bases lying between them. The CDR3 has 11 amino acids. Per germline, CDR1 DFQATT and CDR2 SNEGSKA (reference sequence).

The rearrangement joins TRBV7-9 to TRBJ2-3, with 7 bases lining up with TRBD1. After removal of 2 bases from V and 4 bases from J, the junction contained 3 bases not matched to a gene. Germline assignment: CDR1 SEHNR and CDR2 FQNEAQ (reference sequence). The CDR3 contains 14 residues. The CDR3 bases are TGTGCCAGCAGCTTATATACAGGGGCAGATACGCAGTATTTT. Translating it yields CASSLYTGADTQYF. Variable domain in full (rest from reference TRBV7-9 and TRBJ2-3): DTGVSQNPRHKITKRGQNVTFRCDPISEHNRLYWYRQTLGQGPEFLTYFQNEAQLEKSRLLSDRFSAERPKGSFSTLEIQRTEQGDSAMYLCASSLYTGADTQYFGPGTRLTVL.

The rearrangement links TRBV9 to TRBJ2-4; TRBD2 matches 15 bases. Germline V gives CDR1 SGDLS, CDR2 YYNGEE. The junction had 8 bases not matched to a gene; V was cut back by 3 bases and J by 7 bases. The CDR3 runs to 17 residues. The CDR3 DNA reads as TGTGCCAGCAGCGGCGGACTAGCGGGGGGGCCGGGTAACATTCAGTACTTC. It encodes CASSGGLAGGPGNIQYF.

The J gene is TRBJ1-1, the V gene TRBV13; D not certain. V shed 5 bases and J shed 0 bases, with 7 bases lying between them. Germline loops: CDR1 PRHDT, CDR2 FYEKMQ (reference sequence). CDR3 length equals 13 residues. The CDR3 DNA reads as TGTGCCAGCAGCCGCAGTATGAACACTGAAGCTTTCTTT. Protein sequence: CASSRSMNTEAFF. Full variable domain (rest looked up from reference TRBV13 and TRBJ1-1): AAGVIQSPRHLIKEKRETATLKCYPIPRHDTVYWYQQGPGQDPQFLISFYEKMQSDKGSIPDRFSAQQFSDYHSELNMSSLELGDSALYFCASSRSMNTEAFFGQGTRLTVV.

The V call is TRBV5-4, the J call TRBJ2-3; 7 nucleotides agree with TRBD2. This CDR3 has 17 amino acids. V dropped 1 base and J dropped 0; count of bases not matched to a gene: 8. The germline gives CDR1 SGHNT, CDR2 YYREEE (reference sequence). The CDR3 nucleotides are TGTGCCAGCAGCTTGAGGTGGGACTACACTAGCACAGATACGCAGTATTTT. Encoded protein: CASSLRWDYTSTDTQYF. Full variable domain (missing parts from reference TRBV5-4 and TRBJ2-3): ETGVTQSPTHLIKTRGQQVTLRCSSQSGHNTVSWYQQALGQGPQFIFQYYREEENGRGNFPPRFSGLQFPNYSSELNVNALELDDSALYLCASSLRWDYTSTDTQYFGPGTRLTVL.

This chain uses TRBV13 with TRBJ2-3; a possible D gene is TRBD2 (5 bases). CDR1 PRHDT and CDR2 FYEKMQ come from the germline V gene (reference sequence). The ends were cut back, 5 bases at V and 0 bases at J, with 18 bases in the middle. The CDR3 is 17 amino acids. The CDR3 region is CASSQSGIGESTDTQYF. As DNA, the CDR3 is TGTGCCAGCAGCCAGTCGGGGATTGGGGAGAGCACAGATACGCAGTATTTT.

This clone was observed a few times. The chain's CDR3 is CASSLERKDRDYEQYF. CDR3 nucleotides: TGTGCCAGCAGCTTGGAACGCAAGGACAGGGACTACGAGCAGTACTTC. This chain connects TRBV5-8 to TRBJ2-7, with TRBD1 matching over 8 bases. V was pared by 0 bases and J by 3 bases, with 8 bases of the junction left unmatched. The CDR3 is made up of 16 amino acids. Looked up from germline, CDR1 is SGHTS and CDR2 is YDEGEE.

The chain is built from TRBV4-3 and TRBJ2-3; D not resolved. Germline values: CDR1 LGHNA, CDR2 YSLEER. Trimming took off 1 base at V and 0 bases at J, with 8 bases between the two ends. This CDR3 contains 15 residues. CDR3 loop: CASSQASTSTDTQYF. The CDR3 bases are TGCGCCAGCAGCCAAGCGTCGACAAGCACAGATACGCAGTATTTT.

The CDR3 nucleotides read TGTGCCAGCAGTTTAAACCTCGGGGAACTCCCCTACGAGCAGTACTTC. Encoded protein: CASSLNLGELPYEQYF. V and J are TRBV27 and TRBJ2-7, with a tentative D call TRBD2 (5 bases). The length of the CDR3 is 16 residues. The V and J ends lost 2 bases and 2 bases respectively, with 16 bases between them. CDR1 is MNHEY, CDR2 SMNVEV, per germline (reference sequence).

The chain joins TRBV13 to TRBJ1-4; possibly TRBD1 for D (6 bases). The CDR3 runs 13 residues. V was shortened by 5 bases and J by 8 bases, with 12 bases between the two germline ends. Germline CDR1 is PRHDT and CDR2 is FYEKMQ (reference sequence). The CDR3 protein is CASSPGQKEKLFF. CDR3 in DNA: TGTGCCAGCAGCCCTGGACAGAAAGAAAAACTGTTTTTT.

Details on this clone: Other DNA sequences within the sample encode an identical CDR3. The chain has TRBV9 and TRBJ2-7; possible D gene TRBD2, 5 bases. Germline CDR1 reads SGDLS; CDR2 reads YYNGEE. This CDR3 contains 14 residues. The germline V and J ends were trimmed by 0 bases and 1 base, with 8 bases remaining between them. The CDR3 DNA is TGTGCCAGCAGCGTAGTTGGGGAGTCCTACGAGCAGTACTTC. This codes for CASSVVGESYEQYF.

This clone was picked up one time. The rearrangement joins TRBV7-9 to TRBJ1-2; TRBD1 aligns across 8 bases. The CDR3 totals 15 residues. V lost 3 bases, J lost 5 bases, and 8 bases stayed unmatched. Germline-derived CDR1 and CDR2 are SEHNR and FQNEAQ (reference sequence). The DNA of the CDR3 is TGTGCCAGCAGCTTCCCGCAGGGGGCACCGTATGGCTACACCTTC. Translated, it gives CASSFPQGAPYGYTF.

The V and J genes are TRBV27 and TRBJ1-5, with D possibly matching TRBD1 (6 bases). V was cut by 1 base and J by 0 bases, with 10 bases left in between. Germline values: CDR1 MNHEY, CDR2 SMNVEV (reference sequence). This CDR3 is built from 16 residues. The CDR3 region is CASSLFGTYSNQPQHF. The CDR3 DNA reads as TGTGCCAGCAGTTTATTTGGGACATATAGCAATCAGCCCCAGCATTTT.

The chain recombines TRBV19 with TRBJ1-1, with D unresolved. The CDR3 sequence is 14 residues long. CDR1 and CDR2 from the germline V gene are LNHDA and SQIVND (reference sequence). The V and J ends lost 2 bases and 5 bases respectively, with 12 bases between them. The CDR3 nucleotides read TGTGCCAGTAGTATAAACGGAGGGAGGACTGAAGCTTTCTTT. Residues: CASSINGGRTEAFF.